Listed below are T cell receptor beta chains from one sample, sequenced in a study of neurological immune-mediated disorders. TCRdb redid the calling of the 5' RACE reads with MiXCR, one entry per CDR3 protein. The data contain over 35,000 distinct CDR3 sequences, 2.5% of them singletons. Input material: PBMCs. Every receptor here comes from a young man with multiple sclerosis. The CDR3 runs from the conserved cysteine through the conserved F or W. The D gene is left open where the match is weak. Not every row has a clone size; where given, it reads once, few, many or a size class.

V	D	length	size	J	CDR3	DNA
TRBV7-9	TRBD2	13	few	TRBJ2-1	CASSSSGYNEQFF	TGTGCCAGCAGCTCTAGCGGGTACAATGAGCAGTTCTTC
TRBV19	NA	13	many	TRBJ2-7	CASSIRDGYEQYF	TGTGCCAGTAGTATCCGGGACGGCTACGAGCAGTACTTC
TRBV6-2/TRBV6-3	NA	14	many	TRBJ2-1	CASNQASSYNEQFF	TGTGCCAGCAATCAGGCGAGCTCCTACAATGAGCAGTTCTTC
TRBV12-3/TRBV12-4	TRBD2	16	many	TRBJ2-1	CASSFGDLAGVNEQFF	TGTGCCAGCAGTTTCGGTGATTTAGCGGGAGTAAATGAGCAGTTCTTC
TRBV20-1	TRBD2	15	many	TRBJ2-1	CSATLAEISYNEQFF	TGCAGTGCTACTCTAGCGGAGATCTCCTACAATGAGCAGTTCTTC
TRBV20-1	TRBD1	14	many	TRBJ2-1	CSAKRQGGGGEQFF	TGCAGTGCTAAAAGACAGGGGGGTGGGGGTGAGCAGTTCTTC
TRBV6-5	NA	15	many	TRBJ2-6	CASTPGSGGANVLTF	TGTGCCAGCACCCCCGGCTCCGGGGGGGCCAACGTCCTGACTTTC
TRBV12-3/TRBV12-4	NA	14	many	TRBJ1-1	CASSLKGGFAEAFF	TGTGCCAGCAGTTTAAAGGGGGGATTTGCTGAAGCTTTCTTT
TRBV20-1	TRBD1	14	many	TRBJ1-1	CSASPGTGDTEAFF	TGCAGTGCCTCCCCGGGGACAGGGGACACTGAAGCTTTCTTT
TRBV20-1	NA	13	many	TRBJ1-4	CSARRDPNEKLFF	TGCAGTGCTAGACGGGACCCTAATGAAAAACTGTTTTTT
TRBV4-1	NA	15	many	TRBJ2-7	CASSQLGGDSYEQYF	TGCGCCAGCAGCCAACTGGGGGGAGACTCCTACGAGCAGTACTTC
TRBV5-1	TRBD2	15	many	TRBJ2-1	CASSLANDGGNEQFF	TGCGCCAGCAGCTTGGCAAATGACGGGGGGAATGAGCAGTTCTTC
TRBV28	NA	13	NA	TRBJ1-6	CASSFQGILNLHF	TGTGCCAGCAGTTTTCAAGGGATCCTAAACCTCCACTTT
TRBV28	NA	17	many	TRBJ2-1	CASSMRGLALIRNEQFF	TGTGCCAGCAGTATGCGGGGACTGGCACTTATCAGGAATGAGCAGTTCTTC
TRBV5-1	NA	14	many	TRBJ1-4	CASSADGGYEKLFF	TGCGCCAGCAGCGCGGACGGTGGATATGAAAAACTGTTTTTT
TRBV27	NA	15	many	TRBJ1-6	CASSFWSRYNSPLHF	TGTGCCAGCAGTTTTTGGTCCCGCTATAATTCACCCCTCCACTTT
TRBV4-1	NA	14	many	TRBJ2-1	CASSQTPTSYEQFF	TGCGCCAGCAGCCAGACACCAACTAGCTATGAGCAGTTCTTC
TRBV5-1	NA	15	many	TRBJ2-3	CASSLSGSSTDTQYF	TGCGCCAGCAGCTTGTCCGGGTCGAGCACAGATACACAGTATTTT
TRBV7-9	TRBD1	16	many	TRBJ2-1	CASSPPLGQGDNEQFF	TGTGCCAGCAGCCCACCGCTGGGACAGGGGGACAATGAGCAGTTCTTC
TRBV20-1	TRBD1	13	many	TRBJ1-4	CSVPGQGAEKLFF	TGCAGTGTACCGGGACAGGGGGCTGAAAAACTGTTTTTT
TRBV7-3	TRBD2	15	many	TRBJ2-3	CASSPTGREADTQYF	TGTGCCAGCAGCCCAACCGGGCGGGAGGCAGATACGCAGTATTTT
TRBV5-1	NA	15	many	TRBJ1-2	CASSGGGEPMYGYTF	TGCGCCAGCAGCGGGGGGGGCGAACCTATGTATGGCTACACCTTC